This T cell receptor (beta chain) was obtained from a study of resident and recirculating memory T cells in vitiligo listed by TCRdb under 2018. For context, the study as a whole: For TCR beta sequencing, each of a few stable vitiligo patients provided PBMCs and epidermis from shave biopsies taken at two lesional sites and two nonlesional sites. Right before genomic DNA was extracted using the Qiagen DNeasy Blood & Tissue Kit, the samples were homogenized with no cell sorting step. The human TCR beta sequencing tested whether specific clones in lesional vitiligo skin differed from clones in nonlesional skin and blood.

The CDR3 spans 14 residues, from the cysteine through the phenylalanine. The sequence is cut down to CDR3 DNA, 42 bases in frame from base 1. Trimming takes 2 bases from V and 2 bases from J, and the germline ends sit 9 bases apart. CDR1 and CDR2 (KGHSH, LQKENI) derive from the germline V gene. This clone is a singleton in its sample. What this receptor recognizes is not known. Base qualities are not recorded, but no much larger clone differs from it by a single base. Distinct nucleotide sequences in the sample also encode this CDR3. TCR beta chains were amplified from genomic DNA with the immunoSEQ hsTCRB kit. TCR beta libraries were sequenced on an Illumina MiSeq instrument by the immunoSEQ service. In the paper's pipeline: The immunoSEQ Analyzer was used to analyze the repertoire data. TCRdb provides this immuneACCESS table in a form limited to in-frame rearrangements. Some clones are lacking; in checked studies, under half of them reflect an unresolved V gene, and why the rest are absent is not known. Clone size and V and J calls were adopted from that table, with D and trimming inferred from the DNA. In all, the sample holds roughly 80,000 clones, and approximately 90% of those were seen once. The ten largest make up approximately 5.4% of the sample.

Stable vitiligo was defined as no change in lesions over the previous 6 months. To count as stable, patients also needed to show no confetti depigmentation, which is a clinical sign of active vitiligo. Patients who had been treated within the previous three months were excluded. PBMCs were isolated from heparinized blood by Ficoll density gradient centrifugation and then flash-frozen. General conclusions and limits of the study: Future mechanistic studies are needed so that the relative contributions of the lesion-infiltrating T cell clones and of human Trm versus Tcm pools can be evaluated. Overlap and correlation analysis showed no significant repertoire overlap between biopsies except for each lesion with itself, even within a single patient. No unique dominant TCR clone was detected, and variation in clonality was observed among vitiligo lesions. TCR sequences were not shared across biopsy sites or across patients, which suggests that different T cell clones infiltrate different lesions, a pattern described as private specificity.

Sequencing was done on a sample of blood. The receptor chain draws on TRBV18 and TRBJ2-5; TRBD2 is possibly the D segment (6 matching bases). The source is a male donor with vitiligo. The CDR3 region: CASSPGGSQETQYF. The DNA reads as follows: TGTGCCAGCTCACCAGGGGGGTCTCAAGAGACCCAGTACTTC.